This T cell receptor beta chain is from a study of T cells after yellow fever vaccination. They built TCR cDNA with 5'RACE template switching, a step that put in a universal primer site and UMIs. TCRdb re-derived calls from the 5' RACE reads in MiXCR, one entry per CDR3 protein. The sample has more than 300,000 distinct CDR3 sequences, approximately 12% seen once; the top ten hold about 3%. The CDR3 covers 15 residues. Germline V gene lookup returns CDR1 DFQATT and CDR2 SNEGSKA (reference sequence). V lost 5 bases to trimming and J lost 0 bases, with 14 bases between them. The sequencing used CD4+ T cells sorted from PBMCs, collected 45 days after the yellow fever booster vaccination. This chain links TRBV20-1 with TRBJ1-5, with D unclear. The TCR sequence derives from a man between 18 and 29 years old who received the YFV17D yellow fever vaccine. DNA of the CDR3: TGCAGTGCTTACAGTGTACCGGGTAGCAATCAGCCCCAGCATTTT. This sequence encodes CSAYSVPGSNQPQHF.